What follows is one T cell receptor beta chain and its context. The antigen is undetermined. This sample stems from a study of beta chain features in type 1 diabetes. Whole-study findings and limits: Patients and controls would share equally any PCR tilt toward shorter templates.

The CDR3 extends over 15 amino acids. V dropped 3 bases and J dropped 2 bases, with 12 bases sitting between them. Germline V gene lookup returns CDR1 SGHTA and CDR2 FQGNSA. Every isolated RNA sample was fully reverse transcribed, so sequencing captured expressed TCRB transcripts. Clones were read by immunoSEQ multiplex PCR, and TCRdb kept only the in-frame ones, dropping some. The data hold about 320,000 clones, with 12% to 15% observed a single time. Sequencing input: central memory CD4+ T cells from blood. This sequence was found in a man younger than 40 in good health. The rearrangement uses TRBV7-2 and TRBJ2-3, with no clear D. DNA of the CDR3: TGTGCCAGCAGCTTCGCGGTCAGTTACACAGATACGCAGTATTTT. This encodes CASSFAVSYTDTQYF.